These T cell receptor beta chains were read from a single sample in a study of T cells in Graves' hyperthyroidism and ophthalmopathy. TCRdb independently ran MiXCR on the multiplex PCR reads; one entry per CDR3 protein. The data hold roughly 720,000 distinct CDR3 sequences, with 15% to 20% observed a single time. The specimen sequenced was blood. The source of these receptors is a man aged 45-65 years with Graves' hyperthyroidism. CDR3s include the opening cysteine and the closing phenylalanine or tryptophan. D genes are given only for firm matches. Where a row states a size, it is once, few, many or the class of an expanded clone; other rows omit it.

V gene	D gene	clone size	J gene	CDR3 protein	CDR3 DNA
TRBV6-2/TRBV6-3	.	many	TRBJ2-7	CASSYEISYEQYF	TGTGCCAGCAGTTACGAGATTTCCTACGAGCAGTACTTC
TRBV7-2	TRBD2	few	TRBJ2-3	CASSLGGGGRRTDTQYF	TGTGCCAGCAGCTTAGGGGGGGGCGGGAGGAGAACAGATACGCAGTATTTT
TRBV20-1	.	many	TRBJ2-3	CSARGASGTDTQYF	TGCAGTGCTAGAGGGGCTAGCGGCACAGATACGCAGTATTTT
TRBV11-2	TRBD1	many	TRBJ1-1	CASSPLKLGQAKNTEAFF	TGTGCCAGCAGCCCTCTAAAACTGGGACAGGCCAAGAACACTGAAGCTTTCTTT
TRBV12-3/TRBV12-4	.	many	TRBJ1-1	CASSFGGLTEAFF	TGTGCCAGCAGCTTCGGGGGACTCACTGAAGCTTTCTTT
TRBV2	.	many	TRBJ1-1	CASSGGTLNTEAFF	TGTGCCAGCAGCGGCGGGACACTGAACACTGAAGCTTTCTTT
TRBV7-3	.	.	TRBJ2-7	CASSWKRSVQYF	TGTGCCAGCAGCTGGAAAAGGTCTGTGCAGTACTTC
TRBV6-2/TRBV6-3	.	.	TRBJ2-5	CASNMGLFRETQYF	TGTGCCAGCAATATGGGGCTCTTCCGAGAGACCCAGTACTTC
TRBV18	TRBD2	many	TRBJ2-1	CASSPTSGTYNEQFF	TGTGCCAGCTCACCGACTAGCGGGACCTACAATGAGCAGTTCTTC
TRBV6-2/TRBV6-3	.	few	TRBJ1-3	CASSYRRAGNTIYF	TGTGCCAGCAGTTACCGGAGGGCTGGAAACACCATATATTTT
TRBV28	TRBD1	many	TRBJ2-1	CASSSTGTGRSYNEQFF	TGTGCCAGCAGCAGCACCGGGACAGGGCGCTCCTACAATGAGCAGTTCTTC
TRBV19	TRBD1	.	TRBJ1-4	CASSMGQGSEKLFF	TGTGCCAGTAGTATGGGACAGGGGAGCGAAAAACTGTTTTTT
TRBV2	.	many	TRBJ2-3	CASKTLGSTDTQYF	TGTGCCAGCAAGACCTTAGGTAGCACAGATACGCAGTATTTT
TRBV27	.	few	TRBJ2-6	CASSPEGSGANVLTF	TGTGCCAGCAGTCCCGAGGGGTCTGGGGCCAACGTCCTGACTTTC
TRBV4-1	.	many	TRBJ2-7	CASRPDISYEQYF	TGCGCCAGCAGACCGGACATCTCCTACGAGCAGTACTTC
TRBV7-9	.	many	TRBJ1-2	CASSYDSTVGYTF	TGTGCCAGCAGCTACGACTCGACAGTTGGCTACACCTTC
TRBV2	.	many	TRBJ1-1	CASSEMGGNTEAFF	TGTGCCAGCAGTGAAATGGGGGGGAACACTGAAGCTTTCTTT
TRBV7-3	TRBD1	.	TRBJ1-1	CASSSGTGWATEAFF	TGTGCCAGCAGCTCAGGGACAGGGTGGGCGACTGAAGCTTTCTTT
TRBV19	.	few	TRBJ2-1	CASRDSGLNEQFF	TGTGCCAGTAGAGACAGTGGGCTCAATGAGCAGTTCTTC
TRBV19	.	few	TRBJ2-1	CASSILGRNEQFF	TGTGCCAGTAGTATATTAGGACGGAATGAGCAGTTCTTC
TRBV27	.	many	TRBJ2-1	CASSIIQAASYNEQFF	TGTGCCAGCAGTATAATACAGGCTGCCTCCTACAATGAGCAGTTCTTC
TRBV6-5	.	few	TRBJ1-5	CASSSNTGFNQPQHF	TGTGCCAGCAGTTCCAACACCGGATTCAATCAGCCCCAGCATTTT
TRBV5-1	.	few	TRBJ2-6	CASSFGRSQSGANVLTF	TGCGCCAGCAGCTTCGGCAGGTCCCAGTCTGGGGCCAACGTCCTGACTTTC
TRBV10-1	.	many	TRBJ1-6	CASLASSPLHF	TGCGCCAGCCTTGCGAGCTCACCCCTCCACTTT
TRBV28	.	few	TRBJ2-5	CASSSAADGQETQYF	TGTGCCAGCAGTTCTGCCGCGGACGGCCAAGAGACCCAGTACTTC
TRBV7-3	.	many	TRBJ1-1	CASSLGDNTEAFF	TGTGCCAGCAGCTTAGGGGACAACACTGAAGCTTTCTTT
TRBV11-2	.	.	TRBJ1-1	CASSLVRGLNTEAFF	TGTGCCAGCAGCTTAGTTCGGGGGTTGAACACTGAAGCTTTCTTT
TRBV3-1	TRBD2	.	TRBJ2-1	CASRQGLAGEQFF	TGTGCCAGCAGACAGGGACTAGCGGGAGAGCAGTTCTTC
TRBV3-1	.	.	TRBJ1-3	CASSRGDRGSGNTIYF	TGTGCCAGCAGCCGAGGGGACCGCGGCTCTGGAAACACCATATATTTT
TRBV20-1	TRBD1	many	TRBJ2-6	CSARPTGSRGANVLTF	TGCAGTGCTAGACCGACAGGGAGTCGTGGGGCCAACGTCCTGACTTTC
TRBV5-1	.	.	TRBJ1-2	CASSLEGGRFNYGYTF	TGCGCCAGCAGCTTGGAAGGGGGGCGATTCAACTATGGCTACACCTTC
TRBV18	TRBD1	many	TRBJ1-1	CASFLGDSSNTEAFF	TGTGCCAGCTTCCTGGGGGACAGCTCGAACACTGAAGCTTTCTTT
TRBV6-1	.	.	TRBJ2-7	CASSKHPTGLTYEQYF	TGTGCCAGCAGCAAACATCCAACAGGGTTGACCTACGAGCAGTACTTC
TRBV2	TRBD1	.	TRBJ2-3	CATSPGQGITDTQYF	TGTGCCACTTCCCCGGGACAGGGGATCACAGATACGCAGTATTTT
TRBV6-1	.	many	TRBJ2-7	CASRPTGREKYEQYF	TGTGCCAGCAGGCCCACCGGGCGGGAAAAATACGAGCAGTACTTC
TRBV5-8	TRBD1	few	TRBJ1-5	CASSLEGTGVLQPQHF	TGTGCCAGCAGCTTGGAAGGGACAGGGGTTTTACAGCCCCAGCATTTT
TRBV28	.	.	TRBJ1-2	CASSRGVERNYGYTF	TGTGCCAGCTCTAGGGGGGTAGAACGTAACTATGGCTACACCTTC
TRBV6-4	.	.	TRBJ1-5	CASSDEALGQPQHF	TGTGCCAGCAGTGACGAGGCATTGGGACAGCCCCAGCATTTT
TRBV11-2	TRBD1	many	TRBJ2-5	CASSLAYSGTGEETQYF	TGTGCCAGCAGCTTAGCCTATAGTGGGACAGGGGAAGAGACCCAGTACTTC
TRBV15	.	many	TRBJ1-1	CATSNPRAEAFF	TGTGCCACCAGCAACCCAAGGGCGGAAGCTTTCTTT
TRBV20-1	.	many	TRBJ2-1	CSAPKPGKYNEQFF	TGCAGTGCCCCTAAACCAGGGAAATACAATGAGCAGTTCTTC
TRBV3-1	TRBD2	.	TRBJ2-1	CASSRRDYYNGQFF	TGTGCCAGCAGCCGTAGGGACTACTACAATGGGCAGTTCTTC
TRBV29-1	.	.	TRBJ1-2	CSVEEGGPDYGYTF	TGCAGCGTTGAAGAGGGGGGGCCCGACTATGGCTACACCTTC
TRBV6-1	TRBD1	few	TRBJ1-2	CASSEDRTGPQSSGYTF	TGTGCCAGCAGTGAAGATCGGACAGGGCCACAGAGTAGTGGCTACACCTTC
TRBV27	.	.	TRBJ1-2	CASSLGSGYGYTF	TGTGCCAGCAGTTTGGGCAGCGGCTATGGCTACACCTTC
TRBV7-2	.	many	TRBJ2-3	CASSSIGSTDTQYF	TGTGCCAGCAGCTCCATCGGGAGTACAGATACGCAGTATTTT
TRBV6-1	.	many	TRBJ2-3	CASSPPGPTSTDTQYF	TGTGCCAGCAGCCCCCCGGGACCAACCAGTACAGATACGCAGTATTTT
TRBV7-3	.	many	TRBJ2-3	CASSLGATDTQYF	TGTGCCAGCAGTTTGGGGGCAACAGATACGCAGTATTTT
TRBV28	TRBD2	many	TRBJ2-7	CASSPRLATAYEQYF	TGTGCCAGCAGTCCTCGACTAGCGACAGCCTACGAGCAGTACTTC
TRBV4-1	.	.	TRBJ1-6	CASSQDGGYNSPLHF	TGCGCCAGCAGCCAAGATGGGGGATATAATTCACCCCTCCACTTT
TRBV28	.	many	TRBJ2-3	CASRPTGTDTQYF	TGTGCCAGCAGGCCAACCGGGACAGATACGCAGTATTTT
TRBV5-6	.	.	TRBJ1-1	CASSLGRWGPEAFF	TGTGCCAGCAGCTTGGGAAGGTGGGGGCCTGAAGCTTTCTTT
TRBV6-1	TRBD2	many	TRBJ2-3	CASTLRTSGTDTQYF	TGTGCCAGCACCCTCCGGACTAGCGGCACAGATACGCAGTATTTT
TRBV2	TRBD2	few	TRBJ2-1	CASSEGLAGASGNEQFF	TGTGCCAGCAGTGAAGGACTAGCGGGAGCATCAGGGAATGAGCAGTTCTTC
TRBV3-1	TRBD1	few	TRBJ1-6	CASSHLDRVYNSPLHF	TGTGCCAGCAGCCACCTGGACAGGGTCTATAATTCACCCCTCCACTTT